Each of the 15 T cell receptor beta chains below was sequenced from the same sample in a study of cytomegalovirus exposure and HLA in healthy donors. Use of 60 Vbeta and 13 Jbeta primers characterized the PCR. Produced via immunoSEQ multiplex PCR; TCRdb's table is partial and in-frame only. Of about 120,000 clones detected, 80% appear once; the ten largest clones hold around 8%. Source material: PBMCs. Receptors originate from a female donor in good health and CMV-seropositive.

There are a few counts of this clone. V gene TRBV27 combines with J gene TRBJ2-7; D gene ambiguous. The CDR3 contains 14 residues. Germline CDR1 MNHEY, CDR2 SMNVEV (reference sequence). Trimming removed 2 bases at V and 5 bases at J, with 13 bases between. The CDR3 reads CASSLVDRQDEQYF. The CDR3 coding sequence is TGTGCCAGCAGTTTAGTAGACCGCCAGGACGAGCAGTACTTC.

CDR3 nucleotide sequence: TGTGCCAGCAGACCACGACAGGGGGACCAAGAGACCCAGTACTTC. Its protein is CASRPRQGDQETQYF. The chain is built from TRBV6-1 and TRBJ2-5, with TRBD1 identical over 9 bases. This CDR3 is 15 amino acids long. The germline CDR1 and CDR2 sequences are MNHNS and SASEGT. V lost 6 bases to trimming and J lost 0 bases; unmatched junction nucleotides: 5.

V and J are TRBV19 and TRBJ1-1; D not certain. This CDR3 has 17 amino acids. From germline, CDR1 is LNHDA and CDR2 SQIVND (reference sequence). Trimming stripped 0 bases from V and 0 bases from J, with 14 bases between. DNA of the CDR3: TGTGCCAGTAGTATAGAGGGAGTCTACGGCATGAACACTGAAGCTTTCTTT. As protein: CASSIEGVYGMNTEAFF.

The chain has TRBV30 and TRBJ1-3; tentative D call: TRBD1 (5 bases). The germline V gene encodes CDR1 GTSNPN and CDR2 SVGIG (reference sequence). Trimming removed 0 bases from V and 0 bases from J, with 9 bases in between. This CDR3 is 15 amino acids long. The CDR3 sequence is CAWSVQDISGNTIYF. CDR3 sequence (DNA): TGTGCCTGGAGTGTACAGGACATCTCTGGAAACACCATATATTTT.

The CDR3 DNA sequence: TGTGCCAGCAGCAGGAGCTCTGGAAACACCATATATTTT. Translated: CASSRSSGNTIYF. The V call is TRBV9, the J call TRBJ1-3, with no clear D. V was pared by 4 bases and J by 0 bases, with 5 bases between. The CDR3 consists of 13 residues. The germline V gene encodes CDR1 SGDLS and CDR2 YYNGEE.

The rearrangement joins TRBV27 to TRBJ1-1; the D gene is possibly TRBD1 (5 bases). V lost 4 bases and J 0 bases, leaving 15 bases between the germline ends. In germline, CDR1 is MNHEY, CDR2 SMNVEV (reference sequence). The CDR3 runs to 16 residues. The CDR3 protein is CASSSQGTALNTEAFF. For the CDR3, the DNA is TGTGCCAGCAGTTCCCAGGGAACAGCGTTGAACACTGAAGCTTTCTTT.

This sequence joins TRBV27 and TRBJ1-2; 8 nucleotides align to TRBD1. V lost 10 bases and J lost 4; bases outside the gene matches: 17. Germline V lookup: CDR1 MNHEY, CDR2 SMNVEV (reference sequence). This CDR3 is built from 16 residues. CDR3 region: CATRAGGFKGTYGYTF. CDR3 coding DNA: TGTGCCACCAGAGCAGGGGGCTTCAAGGGAACCTATGGCTACACCTTC.

The chain combines TRBV2 with TRBJ2-7; D ambiguous. The V and J ends lost 6 bases and 6 bases respectively, with 15 bases between them. CDR3 length: 13 amino acids. Per the germline V gene, CDR1 is SNHLY and CDR2 is FYNNEI. CDR3 nucleotides: TGTGCCAGCAGCCTAGGCGCTCCAGCCGAGCAGTACTTC. Amino acids: CASSLGAPAEQYF.

The chain uses TRBV5-1 and TRBJ2-7, with D possibly being TRBD2 (7 bases). Deletions cut 4 bases from V and 1 base from J, with 18 bases between. The germline CDR1 and CDR2 sequences are SGHRS and YFSETQ. This CDR3 has 16 amino acids. CDR3 nucleotides: TGCGCCAGCAGCCCCCCTCTGGCGGGGGCTTCCTACGAGCAGTACTTC. It translates to CASSPPLAGASYEQYF.

As to this clone: The same CDR3 is also encoded by other DNA sequences in this sample. DNA of the CDR3: TGTGCCAGCAGCCTCTCAGTGAACACTGAAGCTTTCTTT. This codes for CASSLSVNTEAFF. The V and J genes are TRBV7-3 and TRBJ1-1; D gene ambiguous. The germline V and J ends were trimmed by 5 bases and 0 bases, with 7 bases remaining between them. Germline CDR1 SGHTA, CDR2 FQGTGA. The CDR3 covers 13 residues.

The chain is built from TRBV7-3 and TRBJ2-3, with D possibly TRBD2 on 7 matching bases. CDR1 and CDR2 (germline): SGHTA, FQGTGA. The CDR3 loop spans 15 amino acids. V shed 2 bases and J shed 4 bases, with 13 bases lying between them. Written as DNA, the CDR3 is TGTGCCAGCAGCTTAGAAGGGGGGGCCGCAGATACGCAGTATTTT. The encoded protein is CASSLEGGAADTQYF.

The chain couples TRBV7-2 to TRBJ2-6; D perhaps matches TRBD1 (5 bases). V was shortened by 0 bases and J by 1 base, with 16 bases between the two germline ends. Germline loops: CDR1 SGHTA, CDR2 FQGNSA. The CDR3 length is 19 residues. CDR3 protein: CASSLALQGNPSGANVLTF. Written as DNA, the CDR3 is TGTGCCAGCAGCTTAGCGCTCCAGGGAAATCCATCTGGGGCCAACGTCCTGACTTTC.

This sequence joins TRBV5-1 and TRBJ1-2; D not resolved. The length of the CDR3 is 13 residues. The germline V and J ends were trimmed by 4 bases and 5 bases, with 12 bases remaining between them. Germline CDR1 and CDR2: SGHRS and YFSETQ. The CDR3 reads CASSPEGGYGYTF. The CDR3 nucleotides read TGCGCCAGCAGCCCCGAGGGTGGGTATGGCTACACCTTC.

The V and J genes are TRBV25-1 and TRBJ2-7; 9 nucleotides align to TRBD1. The trim removed 8 bases at V and 4 bases at J, leaving 6 bases unmatched. CDR1 and CDR2 (germline): MGHDK, SYGVNS. CDR3 length: 13 residues. The CDR3 region is CASGGTGRYEQYF. CDR3 nucleotide sequence: TGTGCCAGCGGGGGGACAGGGAGATACGAGCAGTACTTC.

This chain joins TRBV11-1 and TRBJ2-7; tentatively, D is TRBD2 (6 bases). The CDR3 is made up of 14 amino acids. The germline V and J ends were trimmed by 2 bases and 4 bases, with 12 bases remaining between them. In germline, CDR1 is SGHAT, CDR2 FQDESV (reference sequence). The chain's CDR3 is CASSLTPGGYEQYF. CDR3 nucleotides: TGTGCCAGCAGCTTAACCCCTGGGGGGTACGAGCAGTACTTC.